This T cell receptor beta chain was captured by sequencing in a study of shared T cell receptors in the human thymus. The CDR3 consists of 15 residues. Germline CDR1 is MGHDK and CDR2 is SYGVNS. V was trimmed by 6 bases and J by 1 base, leaving 10 bases between them. Libraries were prepared by immunoSEQ multiplex PCR; TCRdb keeps only in-frame clonotypes and omits some of them. The table lists almost 550,000 clones, approximately 80% of them singletons, with roughly 0.013% in the top ten. The same specimen was also included in a second study, on human thymus T cells. That paper adds: The people who donated were healthy Finnish babies having corrective surgery for congenital heart defects. The authors found apparently biased V and J gene usage in thymic and blood repertoires. In unrelated individuals, thymic repertoires overlapped highly, according to related research.

Sequenced: thymocytes. This clonotype was sampled from a boy under two years old with a congenital heart defect. This rearrangement joins TRBV25-1 to TRBJ2-6, with no clear D. This chain's CDR3 is CASSPKFSGANVLTF. The CDR3 bases are TGTGCCAGCAGCCCTAAATTTTCTGGGGCCAACGTCCTGACTTTC.